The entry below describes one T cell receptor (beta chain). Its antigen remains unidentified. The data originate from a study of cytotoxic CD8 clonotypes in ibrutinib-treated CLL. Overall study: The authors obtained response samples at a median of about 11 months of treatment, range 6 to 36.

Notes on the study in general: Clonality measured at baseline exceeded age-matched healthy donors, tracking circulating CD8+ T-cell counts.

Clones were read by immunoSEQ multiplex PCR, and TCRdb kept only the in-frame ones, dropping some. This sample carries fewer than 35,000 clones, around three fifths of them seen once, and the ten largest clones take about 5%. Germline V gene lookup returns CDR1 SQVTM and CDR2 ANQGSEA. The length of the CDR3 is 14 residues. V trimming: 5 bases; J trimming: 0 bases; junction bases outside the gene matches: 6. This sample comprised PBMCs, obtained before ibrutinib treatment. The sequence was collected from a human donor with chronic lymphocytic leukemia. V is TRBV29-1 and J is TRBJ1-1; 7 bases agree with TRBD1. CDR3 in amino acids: CSVFRQGVNTEAFF. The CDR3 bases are TGCAGCGTTTTCCGACAGGGCGTGAACACTGAAGCTTTCTTT. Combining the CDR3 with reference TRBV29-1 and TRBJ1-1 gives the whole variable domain SAVISQKPSRDICQRGTSLTIQCQVDSQVTMMFWYRQQPGQSLTLIATANQGSEATYESGFVIDKFPISRPNLTFSTLTVSNMSPEDSSIYLCSVFRQGVNTEAFFGQGTRLTVV.